These T cell receptor beta chains were read from a single sample in a study of T cell repertoires in cytomegalovirus infection. TCRdb reprocessed the reads via MiXCR and lists one record per CDR3 protein. The sample lists some 400,000 distinct CDR3 sequences; about 33% were seen once. The sequenced sample was PBMCs. The source of these receptors is a human donor in good health (CMV status not recorded). Some clones in this sample may be carry-over from other donors' samples. The CDR3 runs from the conserved cysteine through the conserved F or W. A D gene is named only where the DNA matches it firmly. Clone size, where shown, is once, few, many, or a class for clones that have expanded.

clone_size: few; v_call: TRBV12-3/TRBV12-4; d_call: NA; j_call: TRBJ2-7; cdr3_nt: TGTGCCAGCAGTTTGGGGACAAGGTACGAGCAGTACTTC; cdr3_aa: CASSLGTRYEQYF
clone_size: NA; v_call: TRBV19; d_call: NA; j_call: TRBJ1-1; cdr3_nt: TGTGCCAGTAGCGAGGGCTCTACACGGGGCACTGAAGCTTTCTTT; cdr3_aa: CASSEGSTRGTEAFF
clone_size: few; v_call: TRBV12-3/TRBV12-4; d_call: NA; j_call: TRBJ1-1; cdr3_nt: TGTGCCAGCAGTCCTCCCCAACAGGGAATGAACACTGAAGCTTTCTTT; cdr3_aa: CASSPPQQGMNTEAFF
clone_size: few; v_call: TRBV12-3/TRBV12-4; d_call: TRBD2; j_call: TRBJ2-1; cdr3_nt: TGTGCCAGCAGTTTGGGTAGCGGGGTAATAACTGAGCAGTTCTTC; cdr3_aa: CASSLGSGVITEQFF
clone_size: once; v_call: TRBV12-3/TRBV12-4; d_call: NA; j_call: TRBJ2-3; cdr3_nt: TGTGCCAGCAGTTTACTCCCCGGGGGGCCCACAGATACGCAGTATTTT; cdr3_aa: CASSLLPGGPTDTQYF
clone_size: few; v_call: TRBV12-5; d_call: NA; j_call: TRBJ1-1; cdr3_nt: TGTGCTAGTGCCTCCCGGGGAGAGAACACTGAAGCTTTCTTT; cdr3_aa: CASASRGENTEAFF
clone_size: many; v_call: TRBV6-1; d_call: NA; j_call: TRBJ1-1; cdr3_nt: TGTGCCAGCAAAAGTGGAGGGCACACTGAAGCTTTCTTT; cdr3_aa: CASKSGGHTEAFF
clone_size: NA; v_call: TRBV2; d_call: NA; j_call: TRBJ2-1; cdr3_nt: TGTGCCAGCGGCGGGCTAGTCTCTTACAATGAGCAGTTCTTC; cdr3_aa: CASGGLVSYNEQFF
clone_size: many; v_call: TRBV7-2; d_call: NA; j_call: TRBJ2-5; cdr3_nt: TGTGCCAGCAGCCCGCCCCCGCCGCGAGAGACCCAGTACTTC; cdr3_aa: CASSPPPPRETQYF
clone_size: few; v_call: TRBV7-6; d_call: TRBD1; j_call: TRBJ2-7; cdr3_nt: TGTGCCAGCAGCCGAAGACAGGGTACCCTTAACGAGCAGTACTTC; cdr3_aa: CASSRRQGTLNEQYF
clone_size: few; v_call: TRBV9; d_call: NA; j_call: TRBJ1-1; cdr3_nt: TGTGCCAGCAGCGTAGAAGATGGGAGCCTTGAAGCTTTCTTT; cdr3_aa: CASSVEDGSLEAFF
clone_size: many; v_call: TRBV6-1; d_call: NA; j_call: TRBJ2-1; cdr3_nt: TGTGCCAGCAGTGAATCGGGGCTAGCCAATGAGCAGTTCTTC; cdr3_aa: CASSESGLANEQFF
clone_size: NA; v_call: TRBV3-1; d_call: NA; j_call: TRBJ2-5; cdr3_nt: TGTGCCAGCAGCGGTCTAACTGGCCAGCGAGGGGAGACCCAGTACTTC; cdr3_aa: CASSGLTGQRGETQYF
clone_size: once; v_call: TRBV7-9; d_call: NA; j_call: TRBJ2-1; cdr3_nt: TGTGCCAGCAGCCCCCCGGAACAGGGCTACAATGAGCAGTTCTTC; cdr3_aa: CASSPPEQGYNEQFF